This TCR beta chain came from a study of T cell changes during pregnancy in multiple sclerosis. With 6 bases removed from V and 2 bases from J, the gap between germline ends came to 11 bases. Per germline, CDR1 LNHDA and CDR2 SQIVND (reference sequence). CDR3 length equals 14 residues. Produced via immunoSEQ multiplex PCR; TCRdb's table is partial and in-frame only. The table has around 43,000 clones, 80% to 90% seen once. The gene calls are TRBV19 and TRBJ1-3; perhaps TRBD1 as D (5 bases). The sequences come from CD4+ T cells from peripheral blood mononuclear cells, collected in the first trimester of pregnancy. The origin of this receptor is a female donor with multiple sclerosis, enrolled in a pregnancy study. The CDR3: CASRKGGAGNTIYF. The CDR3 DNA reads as TGTGCCAGTAGAAAGGGAGGGGCTGGAAACACCATATATTTT. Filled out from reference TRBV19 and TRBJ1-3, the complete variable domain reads DGGITQSPKYLFRKEGQNVTLSCEQNLNHDAMYWYRQDPGQGLRLIYYSQIVNDFQKGDIAEGYSVSREKKESFPLTVTSAQKNPTAFYLCASRKGGAGNTIYFGEGSWLTVV.